This entry concerns a single TCR beta chain. Its antigen is undetermined. Under the ViraFEST assay, PBMC were stimulated with viral peptide pools so that antigen-specific CD4+ T cells expanded. Sequencing was performed afterwards. After about 10 days in culture, the CD4+ T cells were isolated. No vaccinee had earlier SARS-CoV-2 infection, and nucleocapsid antibodies were negative. The sample is drawn from a study of vaccination effects on CD4 cells after COVID-19. Whole-study results and caveats: Both infection-induced and vaccine-induced clones contracted markedly at late post-vaccination timepoints. Researchers report that only 1 of 255 vaccine-induced clones in healthy vaccinees cross-reacted with common cold coronaviruses. Small numbers of convalescent patients limited the study. It also lacked early post-infection timepoints.

This table comes from immunoSEQ multiplex PCR, and its TCRdb copy is limited to in-frame clones, with some not included. The table lists around 45,000 clones, around 80% of them singletons. Unmatched junction bases numbered 10, after V lost 7 bases and J lost 5 bases. CDR1 and CDR2 (germline): MNHEY, SVGAGI. The CDR3 contains 14 residues. The material sequenced was CD4+ T cells from PBMCs cultured with SARS-CoV-2 spike peptides, taken before COVID-19 vaccination. The J gene is TRBJ1-1, the V gene TRBV6-5; 7 positions match TRBD1. The clonotype originates from a human donor who received a COVID-19 vaccine. DNA of the CDR3: TGTGCCAGCAAATTACAGGGGATGGGAACTGAAGCTTTCTTT. The encoded protein is CASKLQGMGTEAFF.